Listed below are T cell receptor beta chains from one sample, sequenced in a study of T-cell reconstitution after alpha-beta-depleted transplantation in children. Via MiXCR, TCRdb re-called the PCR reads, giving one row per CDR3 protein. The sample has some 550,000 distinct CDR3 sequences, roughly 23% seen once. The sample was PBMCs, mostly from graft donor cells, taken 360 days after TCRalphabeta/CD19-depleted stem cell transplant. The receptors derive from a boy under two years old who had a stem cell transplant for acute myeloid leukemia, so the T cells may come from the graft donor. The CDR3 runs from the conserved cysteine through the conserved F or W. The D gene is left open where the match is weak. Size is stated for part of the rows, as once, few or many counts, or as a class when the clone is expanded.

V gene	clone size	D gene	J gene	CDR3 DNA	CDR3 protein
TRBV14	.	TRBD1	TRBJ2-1	TGTGCCAGCAGCCCCGGGACAGGGTGGGAAAATGAGCAGTTCTTC	CASSPGTGWENEQFF
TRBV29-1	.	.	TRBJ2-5	TGCAGCGTTGAAGATCCGACGGGGGTCTACCAAGAGACCCAGTACTTC	CSVEDPTGVYQETQYF
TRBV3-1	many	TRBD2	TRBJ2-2	TGTGCCAGCAGCCAAGGGGCAAATAGCGGGAGTACCGGGGAGCTGTTTTTT	CASSQGANSGSTGELFF
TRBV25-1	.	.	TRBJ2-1	TGTGCCAGCAGGGGGCTTTTGAGTGAGCAGTTCTTC	CASRGLLSEQFF
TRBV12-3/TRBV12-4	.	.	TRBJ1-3	TGTGCCTCGGGGGACGTGTCTGGAAACACCATATATTTT	CASGDVSGNTIYF
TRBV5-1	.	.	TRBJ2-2	TGCGCCAGCAGCTTATGGCAGGTTACCGGGGAGCTGTTTTTT	CASSLWQVTGELFF
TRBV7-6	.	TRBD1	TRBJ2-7	TGTGCCAGCAGCTCCGCCGGGACAGGGGAGGAGCAGTACTTC	CASSSAGTGEEQYF
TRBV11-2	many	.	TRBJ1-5	TGTGCCAGCAGCTTAGAAGGGTGGTCGGGAGGCAATCAGCCCCAGCATTTT	CASSLEGWSGGNQPQHF
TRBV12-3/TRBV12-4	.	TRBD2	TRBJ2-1	TGTGCCAGCAGTTTAGAGCGGATTCCTAGCGGGGGGCGGAATGAGCAGTTCTTC	CASSLERIPSGGRNEQFF
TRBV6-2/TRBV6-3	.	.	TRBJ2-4	TGTGCCAGCACTGCCCTAGGGAGCGAAAACATTCAGTACTTC	CASTALGSENIQYF
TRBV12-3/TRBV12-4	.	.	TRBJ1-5	TGTGCCAGCAGTCTACAGGGAGCCAGCAATCAGCCCCAGCATTTT	CASSLQGASNQPQHF
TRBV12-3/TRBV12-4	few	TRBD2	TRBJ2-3	TGTGCCAGCAGCCGGGGACTAGTAAATACGCAGTATTTT	CASSRGLVNTQYF
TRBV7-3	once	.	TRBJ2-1	TGTGCCAGCAGCTTAACTCTCTTCGGGAATGAGCAGTTCTTC	CASSLTLFGNEQFF
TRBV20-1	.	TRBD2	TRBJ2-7	TGCAGTGCTAGAGAACTAGCGGGGGCCTTCACCTACGAGCAGTACTTC	CSARELAGAFTYEQYF
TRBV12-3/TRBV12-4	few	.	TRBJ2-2	TGTGCCAGCAGTTTACGGGCAGGGGCGAACACCGGGGAGCTGTTTTTT	CASSLRAGANTGELFF
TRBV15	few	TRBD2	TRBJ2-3	TGTGCCACCAGCGGAGGACTAGCGGGGGCTAGCACAGATACGCAGTATTTT	CATSGGLAGASTDTQYF
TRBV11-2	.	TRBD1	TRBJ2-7	TGTGCCAGCAGCCTACCCGGGACAGGGCAGTACGAGCAGTACTTC	CASSLPGTGQYEQYF